This entry concerns a single T cell receptor (beta chain). Its antigen is still unknown. The data stem from a study of PD-1 blockade in classical Hodgkin lymphoma. Study outcomes and limitations: Relative to healthy donors, newly diagnosed patients reportedly had lower baseline TCR diversity, which was reported as lower still in relapsed/refractory patients. Individuals initiating nivolumab under 1 year after ASCT were excluded. Causes of the repertoire differences remain undefined, possibly disease activity or prior therapy.

All patients experienced relapse after autologous stem cell transplantation, and brentuximab vedotin exposure was variable. The repertoire was sequenced with immunoSEQ multiplex PCR; TCRdb's copy has only in-frame clones and lacks some. Altogether under 30,000 clones are present, around 69% being singletons, with the ten largest covering 17%. The specimen was peripheral blood mononuclear cells (PBMCs), collected at baseline. This receptor was identified in a human donor with classical Hodgkin lymphoma.

CDR3 nucleotides: TGCGCCAGCAGCATAAACCCGGGACAGACGATCTCTGGGGCCAACGTCCTGACTTTC. This gives the protein CASSINPGQTISGANVLTF. The chain is built from TRBV5-1 and TRBJ2-6; 7 bases are shared with TRBD1. The CDR3 contains 19 residues. Germline assignment: CDR1 SGHRS and CDR2 YFSETQ. Trimming took 4 bases from V and 0 from J; bases not matched to a gene: 13.